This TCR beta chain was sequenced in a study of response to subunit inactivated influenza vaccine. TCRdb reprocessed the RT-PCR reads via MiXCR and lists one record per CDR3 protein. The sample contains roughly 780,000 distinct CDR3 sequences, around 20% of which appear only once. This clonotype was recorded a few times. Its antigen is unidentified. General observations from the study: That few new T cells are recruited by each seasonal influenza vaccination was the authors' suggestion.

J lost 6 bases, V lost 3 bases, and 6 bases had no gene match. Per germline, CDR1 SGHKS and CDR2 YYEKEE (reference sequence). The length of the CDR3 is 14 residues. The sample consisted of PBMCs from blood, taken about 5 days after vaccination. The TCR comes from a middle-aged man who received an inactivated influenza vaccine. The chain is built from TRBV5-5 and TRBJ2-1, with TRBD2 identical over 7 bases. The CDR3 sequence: CASSSPGGANEQFF. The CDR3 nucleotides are TGTGCCAGCAGCTCCCCGGGGGGTGCCAATGAGCAGTTCTTC.